Following are 16 T cell receptor beta chains from one sample sequenced in a study of OX40 agonist ivuxolimab in advanced cancers. TCRdb keeps only in-frame clones here, not all; method: immunoSEQ multiplex PCR. The sample contains approximately 40,000 clones, 65% to 90% of which appear only once. Specimen: CD4+ or CD8+ T cells sorted from blood, collected in a trial of the OX40 agonist ivuxolimab. These receptors all stem from an adult with an advanced solid tumor such as melanoma, head and neck, liver or kidney cancer.

J is TRBJ2-3 and V is TRBV7-9, with D perhaps matching TRBD1 or TRBD2 (5 bases each). Trimming shortened V by 0 bases and J by 3 bases, and 10 bases separated the two germline ends. The length of the CDR3 is 15 residues. CDR1 is SEHNR and CDR2 is FQNEAQ in the germline V gene (reference sequence). The CDR3 protein is CASSLAGGSTDTQYF. CDR3 nucleotide sequence: TGTGCCAGCAGCTTAGCTGGGGGTAGTACAGATACGCAGTATTTT.

This sequence joins TRBV7-2 and TRBJ1-2, with D tentatively TRBD1 (5 bases). With 5 bases removed from V and 3 bases from J, the gap between germline ends came to 13 bases. CDR1 is SGHTA and CDR2 is FQGNSA in the germline V gene. There are 14 residues in the CDR3. The CDR3 spells CASSLQGAYYGYTF. The CDR3 DNA reads TGTGCCAGCAGCCTCCAGGGTGCTTACTATGGCTACACCTTC.

The rearrangement joins TRBV11-3 to TRBJ2-7; possibly TRBD2 for D (6 bases). Germline values: CDR1 SGHNT, CDR2 YENEEA. The CDR3 spans 13 residues. V was clipped by 3 bases and J by 4 bases, with 10 bases between them. In DNA form, the CDR3 reads TGTGCCAGCAGCTTGCGGGGTGGATACGAGCAGTACTTC. This sequence encodes CASSLRGGYEQYF.

The J gene is TRBJ2-7, the V gene TRBV7-2; the D gene is possibly TRBD2 (6 bases). Germline V CDR1 and CDR2: SGHTA, FQGNSA. V lost 2 bases, J lost 0 bases, and 14 bases lay in between. The CDR3 has 16 residues. CDR3 region: CASSLIGGLSSYEQYF. The CDR3 nucleotides are TGTGCCAGCAGCTTAATCGGAGGGCTGAGCTCCTACGAGCAGTACTTC.

This chain connects TRBV6-5 to TRBJ2-6; D gene ambiguous. Trimming took off 6 bases at V and 1 base at J, with 4 bases between the two ends. The CDR3 loop spans 13 amino acids. Germline V gene sequence: CDR1 MNHEY, CDR2 SVGAGI. In DNA form, the CDR3 reads TGTGCCAGCAGCATATCTGGGGCCAACGTCCTGACTTTC. It is translated as CASSISGANVLTF.

Points on this clone: The junction shows a germline mismatch at one end, possibly a read error. The genes are TRBV14 and TRBJ2-2; 8 bases line up with TRBD2. The CDR3 runs to 17 residues. In germline, CDR1 is SGHDN, CDR2 FVKESK. CDR3 loop: CASSLPGGGERHRGAVF. For the CDR3, the DNA is TGTGCCAGCAGCCTACCCGGGGGGGGTGAGAGACACCGGGGAGCTGTTTTT.

This clone was picked up a small number of times. The genes are TRBV6-6 and TRBJ1-6; D uncertain. The CDR3 spans 14 residues. Germline V CDR1 and CDR2: MNHNY, SVGAGI (reference sequence). V gave up 4 bases and J gave up 7 bases, with 11 bases separating them. DNA for the CDR3: TGTGCCAGCAGTTTCGGAGGGTCGAATTCACCCCTCCACTTT. It yields the protein CASSFGGSNSPLHF.

The J gene is TRBJ2-1, the V gene TRBV5-1; D uncertain. The CDR3 length is 12 residues. Looked up from germline, CDR1 is SGHRS and CDR2 is YFSETQ. Deletions cut 1 base from V and 6 bases from J, with 5 bases between. Here the CDR3 DNA reads TGCGCCAGCAGCTTGATGTCCAATGAGCAGTTCTTC. Translated, it gives CASSLMSNEQFF.

On this clone: This CDR3 is also generated by other DNA sequences in the sample. This chain links TRBV30 with TRBJ1-1; D ambiguous. Per germline, CDR1 GTSNPN and CDR2 SVGIG (reference sequence). The CDR3 totals 11 residues. V lost 4 bases to trimming and J lost 3 bases, with 6 bases between them. As DNA, the CDR3 is TGTGCCTGGATTGAGGACACTGAAGCTTTCTTT. Amino acids: CAWIEDTEAFF. Variable domain in full (rest from reference TRBV30 and TRBJ1-1): SQTIHQWPATLVQPVGSPLSLECTVEGTSNPNLYWYRQAAGRGLQLLFYSVGIGQISSEVPQNLSASRPQDRQFILSSKKLLLSDSGFYLCAWIEDTEAFFGQGTRLTVV.

The chain couples TRBV7-8 to TRBJ1-1, with D uncertain. V was shortened by 2 bases and J by 5 bases, with 6 bases between the two germline ends. There are 12 residues in the CDR3. CDR1 is SGHVS and CDR2 is FQNEAQ in the germline V gene. DNA for the CDR3: TGTGCCAGCAGCTTAAGGAGGACTGAAGCTTTCTTT. It codes for CASSLRRTEAFF.

J is TRBJ1-2 and V is TRBV5-4, with a tentative D call TRBD1 (5 bases). CDR1 is SGHNT, CDR2 YYREEE, per germline (reference sequence). With 3 bases removed from V and 5 bases from J, the gap between germline ends came to 17 bases. The CDR3 contains 15 residues. CDR3 amino acids: CASSWTWGAEYGYTF. CDR3 sequence (DNA): TGTGCCAGCAGCTGGACATGGGGCGCGGAGTATGGCTACACCTTC.

The V call is TRBV15, the J call TRBJ2-5, with 14 nucleotides matching TRBD2. The CDR3 runs 18 residues. Germline CDR1 is LNHNV and CDR2 is YYDKDF (reference sequence). The J segment lost 2 bases and the V segment lost 4 bases, leaving 9 bases of the junction unmatched. CDR3 nucleotide sequence: TGTGCCACCAGCACAACGGTGGGACTAGCGGGAGATCAAGAGACCCAGTACTTC. Protein: CATSTTVGLAGDQETQYF.

The rearrangement links TRBV19 to TRBJ2-1, with D tentatively TRBD2 (5 bases). The germline V gene encodes CDR1 LNHDA and CDR2 SQIVND (reference sequence). The ends were cut back, 10 bases at V and 10 bases at J, with 20 bases in the middle. This CDR3 spans 13 amino acids. The chain's CDR3 is CAMSGLPGGEQFF. CDR3 DNA sequence: TGTGCCATGAGCGGACTCCCAGGAGGCGAGCAGTTCTTC. The variable domain in full, with the rest retrieved from reference TRBV19 and TRBJ2-1, is DGGITQSPKYLFRKEGQNVTLSCEQNLNHDAMYWYRQDPGQGLRLIYYSQIVNDFQKGDIAEGYSVSREKKESFPLTVTSAQKNPTAFYLCAMSGLPGGEQFFGPGTRLTVL.

The V gene is TRBV9, the J gene TRBJ2-3; unclear D gene. Germline CDR1 is SGDLS and CDR2 is YYNGEE. Trimming shortened V by 0 bases and J by 6 bases, and 14 bases separated the two germline ends. This CDR3 region has 15 residues. The CDR3 spells CASSVVGIAADTQYF. The CDR3 nucleotides are TGTGCCAGCAGCGTAGTAGGAATAGCCGCGGATACGCAGTATTTT.

The V call is TRBV25-1, the J call TRBJ2-1; 11 bases match TRBD1. This CDR3 is 16 amino acids long. J lost 3 bases, V lost 3 bases, and 4 bases had no gene match. Germline V gene data show CDR1 as MGHDK and CDR2 as SYGVNS. The CDR3 spells CASSEGTGGYYNEQFF. The DNA for the CDR3 is TGTGCCAGCAGTGAGGGGACAGGGGGGTACTACAATGAGCAGTTCTTC.

This chain joins TRBV7-3 and TRBJ2-1; 8 bases align to TRBD1. V shed 1 base and J 4 bases; nucleotides not matched to a gene: 9. In germline, CDR1 is SGHTA, CDR2 FQGTGA. This CDR3 spans 17 amino acids. CDR3 sequence: CASSLSTGTGPYNEQFF. In DNA, the CDR3 is TGTGCCAGCAGCTTAAGTACCGGGACAGGCCCATACAATGAGCAGTTCTTC.